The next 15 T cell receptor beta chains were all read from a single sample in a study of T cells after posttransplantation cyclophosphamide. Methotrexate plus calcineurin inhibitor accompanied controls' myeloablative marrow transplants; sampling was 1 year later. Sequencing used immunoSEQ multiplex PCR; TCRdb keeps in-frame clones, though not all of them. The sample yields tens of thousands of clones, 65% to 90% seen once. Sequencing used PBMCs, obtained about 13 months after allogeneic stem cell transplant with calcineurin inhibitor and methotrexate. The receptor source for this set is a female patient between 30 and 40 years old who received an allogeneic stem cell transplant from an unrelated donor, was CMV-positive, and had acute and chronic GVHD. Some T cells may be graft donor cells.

The CDR3, as DNA: TGTGCCAGCAGCCAAAGTCGGGGGGAAGTGTTGGATACGCAGTATTTT. Translating it yields CASSQSRGEVLDTQYF. This chain links TRBV7-6 with TRBJ2-3; 7 nucleotides line up with TRBD2. The CDR3 is 16 residues long. V was clipped by 5 bases and J by 6 bases; unmatched bases: 14. CDR1 SGHVS and CDR2 FNYEAQ come from the germline V gene.

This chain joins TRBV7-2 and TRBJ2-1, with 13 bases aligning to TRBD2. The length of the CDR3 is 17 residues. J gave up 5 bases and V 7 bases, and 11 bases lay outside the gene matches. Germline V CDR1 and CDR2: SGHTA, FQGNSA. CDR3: CASTQFILAGGNNEQFF. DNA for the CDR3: TGTGCCAGCACCCAATTCATACTAGCGGGAGGGAACAATGAGCAGTTCTTC.

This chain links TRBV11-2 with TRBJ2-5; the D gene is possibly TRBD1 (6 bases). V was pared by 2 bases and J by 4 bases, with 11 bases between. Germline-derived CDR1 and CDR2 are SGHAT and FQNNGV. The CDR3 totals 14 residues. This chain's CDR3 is CASSLLQGRETQYF. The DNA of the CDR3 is TGTGCCAGCAGCTTACTACAGGGCAGAGAGACCCAGTACTTC. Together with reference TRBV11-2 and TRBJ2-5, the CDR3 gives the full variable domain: EAGVAQSPRYKIIEKRQSVAFWCNPISGHATLYWYQQILGQGPKLLIQFQNNGVVDDSQLPKDRFSAERLKGVDSTLKIQPAKLEDSAVYLCASSLLQGRETQYFGPGTRLLVL.

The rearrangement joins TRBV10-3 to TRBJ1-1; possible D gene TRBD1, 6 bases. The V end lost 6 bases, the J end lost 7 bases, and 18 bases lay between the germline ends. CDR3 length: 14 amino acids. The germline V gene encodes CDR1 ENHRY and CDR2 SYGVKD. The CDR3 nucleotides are TGTGCCATCAGCTCGAGGGCAGGGGAGAATGAAGCTTTCTTT. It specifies CAISSRAGENEAFF.

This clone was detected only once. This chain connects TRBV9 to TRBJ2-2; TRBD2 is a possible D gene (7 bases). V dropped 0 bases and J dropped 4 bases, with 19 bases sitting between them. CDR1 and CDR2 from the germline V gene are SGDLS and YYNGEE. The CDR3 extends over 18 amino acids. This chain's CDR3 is CASSVAWGGALSTGELFF. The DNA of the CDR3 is TGTGCCAGCAGCGTAGCTTGGGGGGGGGCCCTTAGCACCGGGGAGCTGTTTTTT.

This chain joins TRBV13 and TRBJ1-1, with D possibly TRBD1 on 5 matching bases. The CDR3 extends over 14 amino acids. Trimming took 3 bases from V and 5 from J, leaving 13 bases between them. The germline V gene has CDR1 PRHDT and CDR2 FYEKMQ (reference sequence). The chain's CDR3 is CASSFGTRGTEAFF. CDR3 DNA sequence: TGTGCCAGCAGCTTTGGTACAAGGGGTACTGAAGCTTTCTTT.

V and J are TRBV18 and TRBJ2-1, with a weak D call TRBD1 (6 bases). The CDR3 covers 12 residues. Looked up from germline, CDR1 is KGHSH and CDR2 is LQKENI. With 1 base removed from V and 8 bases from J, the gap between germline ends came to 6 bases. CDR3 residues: CASSPRQDEQFF. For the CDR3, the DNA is TGTGCCAGCTCACCACGACAGGATGAGCAGTTCTTC.

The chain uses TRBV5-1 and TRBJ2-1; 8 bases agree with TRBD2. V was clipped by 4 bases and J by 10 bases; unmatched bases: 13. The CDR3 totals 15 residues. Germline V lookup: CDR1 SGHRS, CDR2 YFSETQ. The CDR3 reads CASSNGLAQVTEQFF. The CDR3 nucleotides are TGCGCCAGCAGCAACGGACTAGCTCAAGTAACCGAGCAGTTCTTC.

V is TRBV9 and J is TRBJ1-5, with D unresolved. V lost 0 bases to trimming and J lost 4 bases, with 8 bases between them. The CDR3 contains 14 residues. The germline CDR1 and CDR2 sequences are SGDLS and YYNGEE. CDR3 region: CASSVAQANQPQHF. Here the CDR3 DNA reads TGTGCCAGCAGCGTAGCGCAGGCAAATCAGCCCCAGCATTTT.

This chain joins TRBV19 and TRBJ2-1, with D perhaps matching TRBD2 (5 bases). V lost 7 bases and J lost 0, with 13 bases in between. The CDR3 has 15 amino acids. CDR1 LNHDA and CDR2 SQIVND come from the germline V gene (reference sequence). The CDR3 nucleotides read TGTGCCAGTAAGGTCCTAGGGAGCTCCTACAATGAGCAGTTCTTC. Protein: CASKVLGSSYNEQFF.

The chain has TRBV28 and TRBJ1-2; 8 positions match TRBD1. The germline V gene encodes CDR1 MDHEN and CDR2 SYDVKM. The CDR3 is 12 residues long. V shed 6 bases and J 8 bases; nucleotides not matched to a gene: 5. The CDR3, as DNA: TGTGCCAGCAGCCAGACAGGGGCGGGCTACACCTTC. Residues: CASSQTGAGYTF.

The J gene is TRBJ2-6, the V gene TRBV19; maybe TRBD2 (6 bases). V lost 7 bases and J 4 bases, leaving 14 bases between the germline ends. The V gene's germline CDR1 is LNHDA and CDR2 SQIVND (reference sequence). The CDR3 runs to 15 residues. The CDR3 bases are TGTGCCAGTATTCAGGAGGGAACGGGGGCCAACGTCCTGACTTTC. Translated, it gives CASIQEGTGANVLTF.

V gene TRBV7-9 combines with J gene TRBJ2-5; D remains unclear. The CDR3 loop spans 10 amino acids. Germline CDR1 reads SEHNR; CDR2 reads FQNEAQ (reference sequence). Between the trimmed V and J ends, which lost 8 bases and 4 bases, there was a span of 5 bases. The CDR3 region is CASGGETQYF. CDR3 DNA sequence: TGTGCCAGCGGCGGAGAGACCCAGTACTTC. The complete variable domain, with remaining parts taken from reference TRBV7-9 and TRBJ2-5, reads DTGVSQNPRHKITKRGQNVTFRCDPISEHNRLYWYRQTLGQGPEFLTYFQNEAQLEKSRLLSDRFSAERPKGSFSTLEIQRTEQGDSAMYLCASGGETQYFGPGTRLLVL.

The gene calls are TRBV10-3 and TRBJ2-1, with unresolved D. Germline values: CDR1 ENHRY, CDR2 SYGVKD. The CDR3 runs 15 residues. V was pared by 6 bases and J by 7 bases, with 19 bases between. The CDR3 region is CAISPSPLTGNEQFF. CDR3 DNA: TGTGCCATCAGCCCTAGTCCCCTTACCGGAAATGAGCAGTTCTTC.

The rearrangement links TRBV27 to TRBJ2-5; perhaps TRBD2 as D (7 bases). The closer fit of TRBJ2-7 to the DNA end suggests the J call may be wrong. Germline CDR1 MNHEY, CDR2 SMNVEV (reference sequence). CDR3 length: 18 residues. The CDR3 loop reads CASSSLIRGGGGVYEQYF. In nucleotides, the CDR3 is TGTGCCAGCAGTTCTCTCATACGTGGGGGAGGGGGGGTATACGAGCAGTACTTC.